The 4 T cell receptor beta chains listed next were all sequenced from one sample in a study of cytomegalovirus exposure and HLA in healthy donors. The PCR had 60 Vbeta and 13 Jbeta primers. Generated by immunoSEQ multiplex PCR, the TCRdb table keeps only in-frame clones and is missing some. The profile covers about 63,000 clones, with approximately 71% appearing a single time and about 5% taken by the ten largest. Sequenced sample: PBMCs. These receptors all stem from a man aged 45-65 years in good health and CMV-seronegative.

The chain has TRBV11-2 and TRBJ1-2, with TRBD1 identical over 10 bases. Germline V lookup: CDR1 SGHAT, CDR2 FQNNGV. CDR3 length equals 14 residues. After removal of 3 bases from V and 6 bases from J, the junction contained 4 bases not matched to a gene. The CDR3 here is CASSLRQGAHGYTF. Here the CDR3 DNA reads TGTGCCAGCAGCTTGCGACAGGGGGCCCATGGCTACACCTTC. Based on the CDR3 plus reference TRBV11-2 and TRBJ1-2, the full variable domain is EAGVAQSPRYKIIEKRQSVAFWCNPISGHATLYWYQQILGQGPKLLIQFQNNGVVDDSQLPKDRFSAERLKGVDSTLKIQPAKLEDSAVYLCASSLRQGAHGYTFGSGTRLTVV.

V is TRBV7-2 and J is TRBJ2-2, with 11 bases matching TRBD2. Germline V gives CDR1 SGHTA, CDR2 FQGNSA. This CDR3 is 15 amino acids long. J was trimmed by 4 bases and V by 4 bases; bases with no gene match: 2. This CDR3 reads CASSSGTSGTGELFF. CDR3 bases: TGTGCCAGCAGCTCCGGGACTAGCGGCACCGGGGAGCTGTTTTTT.

CDR3 sequence: CAWDDGDYGYTF. The CDR3 DNA reads as TGTGCCTGGGATGACGGAGACTATGGCTACACCTTC. V gene TRBV30 combines with J gene TRBJ1-2; D gene ambiguous. Trimming removed 5 bases at V and 3 bases at J, with 10 bases between. Germline values: CDR1 GTSNPN, CDR2 SVGIG (reference sequence). The CDR3 consists of 12 residues.

The chain couples TRBV7-6 to TRBJ2-5; TRBD2 agrees at 12 bases. V was pared by 5 bases and J by 1 base, with 5 bases of the junction left unmatched. The germline gives CDR1 SGHVS, CDR2 FNYEAQ. This CDR3 is built from 16 residues. CDR3 loop: CASSQRTSGAQETQYF. The CDR3 DNA is TGTGCCAGCAGCCAAAGGACTAGCGGGGCCCAAGAGACCCAGTACTTC.